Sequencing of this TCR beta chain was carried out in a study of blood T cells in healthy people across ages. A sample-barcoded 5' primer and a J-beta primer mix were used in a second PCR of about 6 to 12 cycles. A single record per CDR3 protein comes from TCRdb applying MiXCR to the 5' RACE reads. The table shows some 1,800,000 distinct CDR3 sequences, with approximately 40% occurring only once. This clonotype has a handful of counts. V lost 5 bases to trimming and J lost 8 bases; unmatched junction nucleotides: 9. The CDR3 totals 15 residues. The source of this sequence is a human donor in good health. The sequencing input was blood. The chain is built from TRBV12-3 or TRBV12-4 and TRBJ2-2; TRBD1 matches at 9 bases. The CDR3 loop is CASSPGTGNSGELFF. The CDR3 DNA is TGTGCCAGCAGTCCCGGGACAGGGAATTCGGGGGAGCTGTTTTTT.